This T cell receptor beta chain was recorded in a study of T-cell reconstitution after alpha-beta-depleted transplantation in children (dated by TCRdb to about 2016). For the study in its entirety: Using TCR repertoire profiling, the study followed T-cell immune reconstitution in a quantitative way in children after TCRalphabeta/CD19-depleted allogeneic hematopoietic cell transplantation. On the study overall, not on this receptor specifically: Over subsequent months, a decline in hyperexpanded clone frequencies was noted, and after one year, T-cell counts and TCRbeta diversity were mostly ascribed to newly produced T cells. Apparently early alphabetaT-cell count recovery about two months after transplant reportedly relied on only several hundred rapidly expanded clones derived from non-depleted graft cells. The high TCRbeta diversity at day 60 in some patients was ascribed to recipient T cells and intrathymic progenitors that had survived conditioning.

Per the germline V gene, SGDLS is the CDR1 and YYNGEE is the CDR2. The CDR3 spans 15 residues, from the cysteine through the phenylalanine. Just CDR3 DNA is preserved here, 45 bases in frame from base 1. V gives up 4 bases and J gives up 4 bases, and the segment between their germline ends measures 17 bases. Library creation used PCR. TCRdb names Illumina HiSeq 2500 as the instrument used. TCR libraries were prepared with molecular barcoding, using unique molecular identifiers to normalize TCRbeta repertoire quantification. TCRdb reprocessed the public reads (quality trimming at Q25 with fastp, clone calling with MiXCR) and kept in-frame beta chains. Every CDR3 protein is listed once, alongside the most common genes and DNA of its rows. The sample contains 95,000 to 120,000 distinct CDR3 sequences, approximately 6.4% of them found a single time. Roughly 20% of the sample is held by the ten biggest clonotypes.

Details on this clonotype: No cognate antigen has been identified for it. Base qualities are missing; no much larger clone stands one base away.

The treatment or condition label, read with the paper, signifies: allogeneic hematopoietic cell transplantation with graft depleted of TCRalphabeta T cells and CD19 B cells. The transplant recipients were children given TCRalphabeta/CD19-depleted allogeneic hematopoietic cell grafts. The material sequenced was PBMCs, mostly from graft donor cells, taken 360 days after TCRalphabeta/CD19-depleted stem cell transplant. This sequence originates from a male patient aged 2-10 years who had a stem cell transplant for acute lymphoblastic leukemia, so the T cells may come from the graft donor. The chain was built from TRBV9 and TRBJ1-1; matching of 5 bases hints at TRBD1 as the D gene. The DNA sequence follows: TGTGCCAGCAGCCCCGGCCAAGGGGTGAGCACTGAAGCTTTCTTT. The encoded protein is CASSPGQGVSTEAFF.